This T cell receptor beta chain derives from a study of OX40 agonist ivuxolimab in advanced cancers. Whole-study context: Checkpoint inhibitors had been given previously to roughly 36% of patients. Among those treated, three patients had partial responses, one with hepatocellular carcinoma and two with cutaneous melanoma.

Per the germline V gene, CDR1 is MDHEN and CDR2 is SYDVKM. Between the trimmed V and J ends, which lost 2 bases and 3 bases, there was a span of 11 bases. CDR3 length: 15 amino acids. Study outcomes and limitations: Compared with CD4+, CD8+ T cells on average had more expanded clones.

The table came from immunoSEQ multiplex PCR; TCRdb's copy has only in-frame clones and leaves some out. This table holds roughly 58,000 clones, roughly 84% found once. On this clone itself: What it recognizes is unknown.

This sequence joins TRBV28 and TRBJ1-3, with D perhaps TRBD1 (5 bases). The sequence came from an adult with an advanced solid tumor such as melanoma, head and neck, liver or kidney cancer. The sequencing used CD4+ or CD8+ T cells sorted from blood, collected in a trial of the OX40 agonist ivuxolimab. The CDR3 DNA sequence: TGTGCCAGCAGTTTACCCCTTGGGGGTGGAAACACCATATATTTT. It is translated as CASSLPLGGGNTIYF.